This T cell receptor (beta chain) was observed in a study of blood T cell repertoires in COVID-19. Study as a whole: COVID-19 samples, acute and convalescent, were from the United States, Italy and Spain.

Here immunoSEQ multiplex PCR was the method, and the copy in TCRdb shows in-frame clones only, minus some. The sample gives about 97,000 clones, approximately 90% of which show up once; 1.7% is in the top ten. This clonotype was obtained from a man aged 55 to 70 with acute or convalescent COVID-19. Sequences were obtained from peripheral blood.

The CDR3 DNA follows: TGTGCCAGCAGTTACTCGTTGACGGGAAACCGCTATGGCTACACCTTC. Protein sequence: CASSYSLTGNRYGYTF. The chain has TRBV6-6 and TRBJ1-2; D gene unclear. V lost 0 bases and J lost 4, with 15 bases in between. Per the germline V gene, CDR1 is MNHNY and CDR2 is SVGAGI (reference sequence). The CDR3 extends over 16 amino acids.